What follows are 24 T cell receptor beta chains derived from one specimen sequenced in a study of blood T cell repertoires in COVID-19. Assay: immunoSEQ multiplex PCR; the TCRdb copy retains only in-frame clones and omits some. The data hold over 110,000 clones, with roughly 84% observed a single time. Source material: PBMCs or T cells enriched from blood (not recorded which). These receptors were collected from a man over 45 in a cohort exposed to, infected with or recovered from COVID-19 (not recorded which).

The chain has TRBV18 and TRBJ2-3; 12 bases agree with TRBD2. The CDR3 is made up of 17 amino acids. CDR1 and CDR2 (germline): KGHSH, LQKENI. Losses at the gene ends were 0 bases for V and 0 bases for J; bases not matched to a gene: 1. The CDR3 DNA reads TGTGCCAGCTCACCACCGGGGACTAGCGGGAGCACAGATACGCAGTATTTT. It is translated as CASSPPGTSGSTDTQYF.

The chain has TRBV6-5 and TRBJ2-2, with 7 bases lining up with TRBD1. The junction had 6 bases not matched to a gene; V was cut back by 6 bases and J by 5 bases. CDR3 length equals 14 residues. Germline CDR1 reads MNHEY; CDR2 reads SVGAGI. The CDR3 reads CASSATGLTGELFF. The CDR3 coding sequence is TGTGCCAGCAGCGCGACAGGGCTTACCGGGGAGCTGTTTTTT.

The J gene is TRBJ2-7, the V gene TRBV13; D perhaps matches TRBD1 (6 bases). Trimming left V 6 bases short and J 7 bases short, with 10 bases between. The CDR3 consists of 11 residues. Germline assignment: CDR1 PRHDT and CDR2 FYEKMQ (reference sequence). In DNA, the CDR3 is TGTGCCAGCAGTCAGGGGTGGGAGCAGTACTTC. Protein: CASSQGWEQYF.

The V and J genes are TRBV18 and TRBJ2-3; no definite D call. CDR1 KGHSH and CDR2 LQKENI come from the germline V gene. Trimming cost V 6 bases and J 0 bases, with 7 bases left between them. The CDR3 consists of 13 residues. The CDR3 nucleotides are TGTGCCAGCTCCCCAGGCAGCACAGATACGCAGTATTTT. It translates to CASSPGSTDTQYF.

The gene calls are TRBV9 and TRBJ2-7; possibly TRBD2 for D (5 bases). The CDR3 sequence is 14 residues long. Trimming took off 0 bases at V and 5 bases at J, with 12 bases between the two ends. The germline V gene has CDR1 SGDLS and CDR2 YYNGEE. CDR3 in amino acids: CASSVGGSTNEQYF. As DNA, the CDR3 is TGTGCCAGCAGCGTAGGCGGGTCTACCAACGAGCAGTACTTC. The full variable domain, rest sourced from reference TRBV9 and TRBJ2-7, is DSGVTQTPKHLITATGQRVTLRCSPRSGDLSVYWYQQSLDQGLQFLIQYYNGEERAKGNILERFSAQQFPDLHSELNLSSLELGDSALYFCASSVGGSTNEQYFGPGTRLTVT.

V usage is TRBV3-1 (or the pseudogene TRBV3-2) and J usage is TRBJ2-7; D remains ambiguous. This CDR3 comprises 13 residues. V was trimmed by 0 bases and J by 6 bases, leaving 9 bases between them. Germline-derived CDR1 and CDR2 are LGHDT and YNNKEL (reference sequence). CDR3 region: CASSQDEPGEQYF. In DNA, the CDR3 is TGTGCCAGCAGCCAAGATGAGCCGGGCGAGCAGTACTTC.

The chain is built from TRBV5-5 and TRBJ1-6; the match to TRBD1 covers 7 bases. The V and J ends lost 0 bases and 0 bases, in that order; junction bases with no gene match: 3. The CDR3 length is 17 residues. Germline V gene sequence: CDR1 SGHKS, CDR2 YYEKEE (reference sequence). The CDR3 is CASSLAAGGSYNSPLHF. The CDR3 DNA sequence: TGTGCCAGCAGCTTGGCCGCAGGGGGCTCCTATAATTCACCCCTCCACTTT.

This clone was detected only a few times. The chain carries TRBV27 and TRBJ2-1, with 8 bases fitting TRBD2. Per the germline V gene, CDR1 is MNHEY and CDR2 is SMNVEV (reference sequence). CDR3 length: 16 amino acids. After removal of 5 bases from V and 5 bases from J, the junction contained 11 bases not matched to a gene. The CDR3 here is CASSTPGLGMDNEQFF. In DNA form, the CDR3 reads TGTGCCAGCAGTACCCCGGGACTAGGTATGGACAATGAGCAGTTCTTC.

This clone was seen a single time. The J gene is TRBJ1-5, the V gene TRBV19; a weak D match, TRBD1 (5 bases). The V gene's germline CDR1 is LNHDA and CDR2 SQIVND (reference sequence). CDR3 length equals 17 residues. V lost 3 bases and J lost 2, with 17 bases in between. In DNA form, the CDR3 reads TGTGCCAGTAGTATTTCGTACGGCGCGGGGGGCAATCAGCCCCAGCATTTT. This encodes CASSISYGAGGNQPQHF.

V and J are TRBV6-5 and TRBJ2-7; no clear D. Trimming cost V 7 bases and J 7 bases, with 14 bases left between them. The CDR3 sequence is 12 residues long. CDR1 is MNHEY, CDR2 SVGAGI, per germline. The chain's CDR3 is CASTPASGEQYF. The CDR3 DNA reads as TGTGCCAGCACCCCCGCATCCGGGGAGCAGTACTTC.

The rearrangement joins TRBV11-2 to TRBJ2-7; 11 bases line up with TRBD2. Trimming removed 5 bases from V and 6 bases from J; junction bases left unmatched: 6. The CDR3 covers 14 residues. Per germline, CDR1 SGHAT and CDR2 FQNNGV. The CDR3 region is CASSVSGRVSEQYF. The CDR3 coding sequence is TGTGCCAGCAGCGTTAGCGGGAGGGTCAGCGAGCAGTACTTC.

This sequence joins TRBV7-9 and TRBJ2-2; 7 bases map to TRBD2. The V gene end was trimmed by 5 bases and the J gene end by 4 bases; junction bases not matched to a gene: 4. The germline CDR1 and CDR2 sequences are SEHNR and FQNEAQ (reference sequence). The CDR3 is 14 residues long. The chain's CDR3 is CASSPAGPTGELFF. CDR3 bases: TGTGCCAGCAGCCCAGCGGGACCCACCGGGGAGCTGTTTTTT.

This clone was seen just once. The chain combines TRBV12-5 with TRBJ2-2; 7 positions match TRBD2. With V trimmed by 7 bases and J by 4 bases, 18 bases remained unmatched. Germline V gene data show CDR1 as LGHNT and CDR2 as FRNRAP. This CDR3 spans 18 amino acids. The CDR3 region is CASVQSTSGLGGTGELFF. The CDR3 DNA follows: TGTGCTAGTGTTCAATCCACCAGCGGACTAGGTGGCACCGGGGAGCTGTTTTTT.

CDR3 in DNA: TGTGCTAGTGGATTACAGGGTGGCACTGAAGCTTTCTTT. Translated, it gives CASGLQGGTEAFF. The chain is built from TRBV12-5 and TRBJ1-1, with D possibly TRBD1 on 6 matching bases. V was pared by 6 bases and J by 4 bases, with 12 bases between. This CDR3 is 13 amino acids long. Germline assignment: CDR1 LGHNT and CDR2 FRNRAP.

The J gene is TRBJ2-2, the V gene TRBV9, with 11 bases aligning to TRBD2. CDR1 is SGDLS and CDR2 is YYNGEE in the germline V gene. With V trimmed by 3 bases and J by 6 bases, 7 bases remained unmatched. The CDR3 runs 16 residues. The CDR3 loop reads CASSAGLAVVPGELFF. The CDR3 region has the DNA TGTGCCAGCAGCGCGGGACTAGCGGTGGTTCCCGGGGAGCTGTTTTTT.

The rearrangement links TRBV9 to TRBJ2-3; TRBD1 agrees at 7 bases. The CDR3 is made up of 16 amino acids. Per the germline V gene, CDR1 is SGDLS and CDR2 is YYNGEE. V was clipped by 3 bases and J by 5 bases; unmatched bases: 12. The CDR3 DNA reads TGTGCCAGCAGCGCCCGACAGGGCCCCCCCCAAGATACGCAGTATTTT. Encoded protein: CASSARQGPPQDTQYF.

This chain uses TRBV5-6 with TRBJ2-7; D not certain. The V end was cut by 3 bases, the J end by 5 bases, with 12 bases between. In germline, CDR1 is SGHDT, CDR2 YYEEEE. This CDR3 region has 13 residues. Written as DNA, the CDR3 is TGTGCCAGCAGCTGGGCGCCTCTGGACGAGCAGTACTTC. Amino acid sequence: CASSWAPLDEQYF. Supplemented by reference TRBV5-6 and TRBJ2-7, the full variable domain reads DAGVTQSPTHLIKTRGQQVTLRCSPKSGHDTVSWYQQALGQGPQFIFQYYEEEERQRGNFPDRFSGHQFPNYSSELNVNALLLGDSALYLCASSWAPLDEQYFGPGTRLTVT.

V usage is TRBV29-1 and J usage is TRBJ1-1; 7 positions match TRBD1. Losses at the gene ends were 4 bases for V and 4 bases for J; bases not matched to a gene: 6. Germline V lookup: CDR1 SQVTM, CDR2 ANQGSEA. The CDR3 loop spans 13 amino acids. The CDR3 DNA reads as TGCAGCGTTGGCAACAGGGGTGGCACTGAAGCTTTCTTT. This translates into CSVGNRGGTEAFF.

The chain recombines TRBV2 with TRBJ1-1, with TRBD1 as a possible D gene (6 bases). Trimming took off 0 bases at V and 0 bases at J, with 23 bases between the two ends. The CDR3 covers 20 residues. Germline V lookup: CDR1 SNHLY, CDR2 FYNNEI. The CDR3 DNA reads as TGTGCCAGCAGTGAAGCGGTGGGGAAGCGGGGGGCCCAGATGAACACTGAAGCTTTCTTT. Encoded protein: CASSEAVGKRGAQMNTEAFF.

This clone was detected only once. The chain recombines TRBV3-1 (or the pseudogene TRBV3-2) with TRBJ1-2, with 9 nucleotides matching TRBD1. This CDR3 spans 13 amino acids. Losses at the gene ends were 5 bases for V and 3 bases for J; bases not matched to a gene: 1. Germline lookup yields CDR1 LGHDT and CDR2 YNNKEL (reference sequence). The CDR3 nucleotides are TGTGCCAGCAGCGGGACAGGGCACTATGGCTACACCTTC. It encodes CASSGTGHYGYTF.

The CDR3 is CASSIRGRDEKLFF. As DNA, the CDR3 is TGTGCCAGTAGTATCAGGGGGCGAGATGAAAAACTGTTTTTT. The chain combines TRBV19 with TRBJ1-4, with 8 positions matching TRBD1. Unmatched junction bases numbered 3, after V lost 3 bases and J lost 6 bases. From germline, CDR1 is LNHDA and CDR2 SQIVND (reference sequence). This CDR3 is built from 14 residues.

This chain uses TRBV29-1 with TRBJ2-2; D unresolved. The CDR3 has 13 residues. V lost 5 bases to trimming and J lost 0 bases, with 7 bases between them. The germline CDR1 and CDR2 sequences are SQVTM and ANQGSEA. CDR3 nucleotide sequence: TGCAGCGTTTTTCGTTCGAACACCGGGGAGCTGTTTTTT. Amino acids: CSVFRSNTGELFF.

J is TRBJ2-2 and V is TRBV14; D not resolved. The CDR3 runs 15 residues. CDR1 SGHDN and CDR2 FVKESK come from the germline V gene. V lost 0 bases to trimming and J lost 7 bases, with 12 bases between them. The CDR3 sequence: CASSQDYTFNGELFF. As DNA, the CDR3 is TGTGCCAGCAGCCAAGATTACACCTTCAACGGGGAGCTGTTTTTT. The whole variable domain, remainder taken from reference TRBV14 and TRBJ2-2, is EAGVTQFPSHSVIEKGQTVTLRCDPISGHDNLYWYRRVMGKEIKFLLHFVKESKQDESGMPNNRFLAERTGGTYSTLKVQPAELEDSGVYFCASSQDYTFNGELFFGEGSRLTVL.

The rearrangement links TRBV5-6 to TRBJ1-2; 7 bases agree with TRBD1. Germline-derived CDR1 and CDR2 are SGHDT and YYEEEE. The V and J ends lost 0 bases and 8 bases, in that order; junction bases with no gene match: 4. The CDR3 extends over 13 amino acids. In DNA, the CDR3 is TGTGCCAGCAGCTTGGATGGGACAGAAGGCTACACCTTC. Its protein product is CASSLDGTEGYTF.